What follows are 23 T cell receptor beta chains derived from one specimen sequenced in a study of Graves' ophthalmopathy and Graves' hyperthyroidism. TCR beta CDR3 regions were amplified from RNA transcripts. The first-round RT-PCR employed HTBI primers together with the Qiagen OneStep RT-PCR kit. A multiplex PCR was then performed as the second round. Each CDR3 protein gets one entry after TCRdb re-called the multiplex PCR reads with MiXCR. The repertoire includes hundreds of thousands of distinct CDR3 sequences, more than 20% of them detected once, and roughly 3.2% sits in the top ten. Source material: peripheral blood. Every receptor here comes from a woman aged 18-29 years with stable Graves' hyperthyroidism.

This clonotype appeared a single time. V is TRBV29-1 and J is TRBJ1-1, with 7 bases identical to TRBD1. The V gene end was trimmed by 7 bases and the J gene end by 6 bases; junction bases not matched to a gene: 17. The length of the CDR3 is 15 residues. Germline V CDR1 and CDR2: SQVTM, ANQGSEA. CDR3 protein: CSGGRQGRTKAEAFF. The CDR3 DNA reads as TGCAGCGGAGGGCGACAGGGAAGGACGAAGGCTGAAGCTTTCTTT.

This clonotype has at least ten counts. The chain recombines TRBV13 with TRBJ1-5; D is possibly TRBD1 (6 bases). CDR1 and CDR2 from the germline V gene are PRHDT and FYEKMQ (reference sequence). The CDR3 totals 20 residues. The V and J ends lost 5 bases and 0 bases respectively, with 26 bases between them. This CDR3 is CASSEGRGRGPIFSNQPQHF. In DNA form, the CDR3 reads TGTGCCAGCAGCGAGGGGCGGGGCAGGGGCCCGATATTTAGCAATCAGCCCCAGCATTTT.

This clonotype was found many times. This sequence joins TRBV11-1 and TRBJ1-6, with 8 bases matching TRBD1. CDR1 and CDR2 from the germline V gene are SGHAT and FQDESV (reference sequence). Losses at the gene ends were 5 bases for V and 7 bases for J; bases not matched to a gene: 10. The CDR3 is made up of 16 amino acids. The CDR3 is CASSAVRGPGNSPLHF. CDR3 sequence (DNA): TGTGCCAGCAGCGCCGTCAGGGGGCCCGGGAATTCACCCCTCCACTTT.

This clonotype has only a few counts. J is TRBJ2-2 and V is TRBV4-1; 8 nucleotides agree with TRBD2. Germline V gene sequence: CDR1 MGHRA, CDR2 YSYEKL. The CDR3 is 16 residues long. The J segment lost 5 bases and the V segment lost 3 bases, leaving 8 bases of the junction unmatched. In DNA, the CDR3 is TGCGCCAGCAGCCAGGGGGGCGGGAGGAAGACCGGGGAGCTGTTTTTT. Translation: CASSQGGGRKTGELFF.

The chain links TRBV28 to TRBJ2-5; 12 nucleotides line up with TRBD2. This CDR3 has 12 amino acids. CDR1 and CDR2 from the germline V gene are MDHEN and SYDVKM. Trimming at V came to 7 bases and at J to 10 bases, leaving 4 bases not matched to a gene. The CDR3 coding sequence is TGTGCCAGCAACCTACTAGCGGGAGGCCAGTACTTC. This encodes CASNLLAGGQYF.

This clonotype was counted many times. The rearrangement links TRBV29-1 to TRBJ1-2; 7 bases are a match to TRBD1. This CDR3 is 14 amino acids long. CDR1 is SQVTM, CDR2 ANQGSEA, per germline. With V trimmed by 5 bases and J by 0 bases, 6 bases remained unmatched. CDR3 nucleotide sequence: TGCAGCGTTTGGGGACAGCAATCTAACTATGGCTACACCTTC. Translated, it gives CSVWGQQSNYGYTF.

This clonotype was detected many times. The rearrangement joins TRBV20-1 to TRBJ1-5; 7 nucleotides match TRBD1. Germline V CDR1 and CDR2: DFQATT, SNEGSKA (reference sequence). The CDR3 is made up of 13 amino acids. V lost 6 bases to trimming and J lost 2 bases; unmatched junction nucleotides: 4. The CDR3 coding sequence is TGCAGTGCCTCAGGGGGGGGCAATCAGCCCCAGCATTTT. Translating it yields CSASGGGNQPQHF.

This clonotype was seen a handful of times. The chain combines TRBV30 with TRBJ1-1; a possible D gene is TRBD1 (6 bases). The germline V gene has CDR1 GTSNPN and CDR2 SVGIG (reference sequence). The V end lost 4 bases, the J end lost 4 bases, and 7 bases lay between the germline ends. CDR3 length: 11 residues. The DNA of the CDR3 is TGTGCCTGGACCAGGGGCACTGAAGCTTTCTTT. This codes for CAWTRGTEAFF.

This clonotype showed up just a few times. The rearrangement joins TRBV6-1 to TRBJ2-2, with a weak D call TRBD1 (6 bases). Trimming removed 2 bases from V and 5 bases from J, with 15 bases in between. This CDR3 is built from 16 residues. Germline values: CDR1 MNHNS, CDR2 SASEGT. CDR3 loop: CASSELGGPVTGELFF. The CDR3 DNA sequence: TGTGCCAGCAGTGAATTAGGGGGACCCGTTACCGGGGAGCTGTTTTTT.

This clonotype showed up just a few times. The chain's CDR3 is CASSLDRIATEAFF. Here the CDR3 DNA reads TGTGCCAGCAGCTTAGATCGAATAGCTACTGAAGCTTTCTTT. The rearrangement uses TRBV11-2 and TRBJ1-1; D is unresolved. The V end was cut by 0 bases, the J end by 5 bases, with 10 bases between. CDR1 is SGHAT and CDR2 is FQNNGV in the germline V gene. CDR3 length: 14 residues.

This clonotype was detected many times. V gene TRBV28 combines with J gene TRBJ2-2; the D gene could be TRBD1 or TRBD2 (6 bases each). V shed 9 bases and J shed 3 bases, with 11 bases lying between them. This CDR3 is 13 amino acids long. Germline V gives CDR1 MDHEN, CDR2 SYDVKM. CDR3 protein: CASNREDTGELFF. The CDR3 DNA reads TGTGCCAGTAACAGGGAGGACACCGGGGAGCTGTTTTTT.

This clonotype was counted many times. The rearrangement uses TRBV29-1 and TRBJ2-5; D uncertain. The ends were cut back, 4 bases at V and 1 base at J, with 10 bases in the middle. The CDR3 loop spans 13 amino acids. Germline CDR1 SQVTM, CDR2 ANQGSEA. The CDR3 region is CSVGRRPQETQYF. As DNA, the CDR3 is TGCAGCGTTGGAAGGCGGCCCCAAGAGACCCAGTACTTC.

The V gene is TRBV13, the J gene TRBJ1-3; 7 bases are a match to TRBD1. Germline CDR1 PRHDT, CDR2 FYEKMQ (reference sequence). The J segment lost 0 bases and the V segment lost 6 bases, leaving 14 bases of the junction unmatched. CDR3 length equals 18 residues. CDR3 sequence reads: CASRRTGSKTDSGNTIYF. For the CDR3, the DNA is TGTGCCAGCAGGCGGACAGGCTCCAAAACGGACTCTGGAAACACCATATATTTT.

This clonotype was seen repeatedly, ten times or more. V usage is TRBV10-3 and J usage is TRBJ2-7; TRBD1 might be the D (5 bases). CDR1 is ENHRY, CDR2 SYGVKD, per germline. The CDR3 extends over 11 amino acids. Trimming left V 8 bases short and J 5 bases short, with 10 bases between. This chain's CDR3 is CAISQGNEQYF. The CDR3 DNA reads TGTGCCATCTCCCAGGGCAACGAGCAGTACTTC.

There are many counts of this clonotype. J is TRBJ1-2 and V is TRBV20-1, with TRBD1 matching 7 bases. This CDR3 is built from 14 residues. V lost 3 bases, J lost 4 bases, and 8 bases stayed unmatched. The germline gives CDR1 DFQATT, CDR2 SNEGSKA (reference sequence). The CDR3 loop is CSASPTGEIYGYTF. CDR3 DNA sequence: TGCAGTGCTAGTCCTACAGGGGAAATCTATGGCTACACCTTC.

The gene calls are TRBV9 and TRBJ1-1, with a possible D match to TRBD1 (5 bases). Germline V gene sequence: CDR1 SGDLS, CDR2 YYNGEE. Trimming shortened V by 0 bases and J by 8 bases, and 20 bases separated the two germline ends. CDR3 length: 16 residues. Here the CDR3 reads CASSVDPGPSGEEAFF. The CDR3 DNA sequence: TGTGCCAGCAGCGTAGACCCAGGGCCGAGTGGAGAAGAAGCTTTCTTT.

This clonotype was counted only a few times. The CDR3 nucleotides are TGTGCCAGCTCACCCTCCCAAAATGGCTACACCTTC. Translation gives CASSPSQNGYTF. The chain joins TRBV18 to TRBJ1-2; D gene uncertain. V dropped 3 bases and J dropped 6 bases, with 8 bases sitting between them. The CDR3 extends over 12 amino acids. Germline CDR1 and CDR2: KGHSH and LQKENI.

This clonotype occurred many times. The chain has TRBV12-3 or TRBV12-4 and TRBJ2-2; no clear D. Deletions cut 3 bases from V and 8 bases from J, with 13 bases between. This CDR3 spans 14 amino acids. The CDR3 DNA sequence: TGTGCCAGCAGTTTTGTCCGCTGGGGAGGGGAGCTGTTTTTT. It codes for CASSFVRWGGELFF.

This clonotype was detected many times. The V gene is TRBV4-2, the J gene TRBJ2-7; TRBD1 matches 9 bases. J lost 2 bases, V lost 3 bases, and 5 bases had no gene match. CDR1 is LGHNA, CDR2 YNFKEQ, per germline. CDR3 length: 15 amino acids. DNA of the CDR3: TGTGCCAGCAGCCAGAACAGGGGGCCTACCTACGAGCAGTACTTC. Protein: CASSQNRGPTYEQYF.

The sample holds many counts of this clonotype. The V gene is TRBV27, the J gene TRBJ1-2, with a weak D call TRBD1 (6 bases). CDR1 MNHEY and CDR2 SMNVEV come from the germline V gene (reference sequence). Trimming pared 4 bases from V and 8 bases from J, leaving 14 bases between. The CDR3 sequence is 13 residues long. This CDR3 reads CASSSSQGRGYTF. DNA of the CDR3: TGTGCCAGCAGTTCCTCACAGGGACGGGGCTACACCTTC.

Ten or more counts support this clonotype. J is TRBJ2-7 and V is TRBV15; 10 nucleotides align to TRBD2. The CDR3 loop spans 17 amino acids. Germline trimming cut 2 bases from V and 2 bases from J; bases unmatched to any gene: 9. CDR1 and CDR2 (germline): LNHNV, YYDKDF (reference sequence). The CDR3 bases are TGTGCCACCAGCAGACCTTACGGGACTAGCGTAACCTACGAGCAGTACTTC. Its protein product is CATSRPYGTSVTYEQYF.

This clonotype came up many times. The chain's CDR3 is CASSQDILPDKDYTF. The CDR3 DNA sequence: TGCGCCAGCAGCCAAGATATTCTTCCGGACAAGGACTACACCTTC. The V and J genes are TRBV4-1 and TRBJ1-2, with D tentatively TRBD1 (5 bases). This CDR3 has 15 residues. Germline V gene lookup returns CDR1 MGHRA and CDR2 YSYEKL. Trimming removed 0 bases at V and 10 bases at J, with 18 bases between.

Concerning this clonotype: An end of the junction does not agree with germline; a read error may underlie this. The gene calls are TRBV12-3 or TRBV12-4 and TRBJ2-7, with 8 bases lining up with TRBD2. The CDR3 extends over 18 amino acids. In DNA form, the CDR3 reads TGTGCCAGCACTTTAAGAGTGGGTTGGACGCGGGAGGCGGGCGAGCAGTACTTC. This gives the protein CASTLRVGWTREAGEQYF.